Listed below are T cell receptor beta chains from one sample, sequenced in a study of shared clonotypes between healthy human individuals. Here immunoSEQ multiplex PCR was the method, and the copy in TCRdb shows in-frame clones only, minus some. The sample lists some 2,400,000 clones, almost 96% occurring once. What was sequenced was naive CD4+ T cells sorted from blood. The receptors come from a man younger than 35 in good health. Both conserved end residues are part of each CDR3. The D gene is left open where the match is weak. A row's size may be missing; if present it is once, few, many or a size class.

clone_size j_call d_call v_call cdr3_nt cdr3_aa
NA TRBJ2-7 NA TRBV5-1 TGCGCCAGCAGCCCAACCGGGCTCCGTCCTTACGAGCAGTACTTC CASSPTGLRPYEQYF
NA TRBJ2-2 TRBD2 TRBV5-4 TGTGCCAGCAGCTTGAGCGGGAGGGCCTATAACGGGGAGCTGTTTTTT CASSLSGRAYNGELFF
NA TRBJ1-1 NA TRBV11-2 TGTGCCAGCAGCGACACTCTTGGATGGAAGAACACTGAAGCTTTCTTT CASSDTLGWKNTEAFF
NA TRBJ2-3 NA TRBV5-1 TGCGCCAGCAGCTTCCAGGGTTACACAGATACGCAGTATTTT CASSFQGYTDTQYF
NA TRBJ2-2 NA TRBV6-5 TGTGCCAGCAGTTACTCACAGGGTAATTCCGAGGAGCTGTTTTTT CASSYSQGNSEELFF
once TRBJ1-4 TRBD1 TRBV9 TGTGCCAGCAGCACGGACAGGGGGAATGAAAAACTGTTTTTT CASSTDRGNEKLFF
NA TRBJ2-7 TRBD1 TRBV2 TGTGCCAGCAGATGGGACAGAGATTACGAGCAGTACTTC CASRWDRDYEQYF
NA TRBJ2-7 TRBD2 TRBV28 TGTGCCAGCACCGTCGCGGGGGGATCCACCTACGAGCAGTACTTC CASTVAGGSTYEQYF
NA TRBJ1-1 TRBD1 TRBV7-2 TGTGCCAGCAGCCAAGGGACAGGTGCCGGAGCTTTCTTT CASSQGTGAGAFF
NA TRBJ2-7 TRBD1 TRBV6-1 TGTGCCAGCAGTCCTTGGACAGGAATGGACGAGCAGTACTTC CASSPWTGMDEQYF
NA TRBJ1-1 NA TRBV15 TGTGCCACCAGCAGAGATCTTGGGGGTGGCACTGAAGCTTTCTTT CATSRDLGGGTEAFF
NA TRBJ1-5 NA TRBV30 TGTGCCTGGAGTGTAACGGTCAATCAGCCCCAGCATTTT CAWSVTVNQPQHF
few TRBJ1-2 NA TRBV28 TGTGCCAGCACCCCCGGGTGGTCTGGCTACACCTTC CASTPGWSGYTF
NA TRBJ1-2 NA TRBV11-2 TGTGCCAGCAGCTTAGACAGGGGTTCCCATGGCTACACCTTC CASSLDRGSHGYTF
NA TRBJ2-7 NA TRBV9 TGTGCCAGCAGCCCCTGGGGGGGCCCCGGGGAGCAGTACTTC CASSPWGGPGEQYF
NA TRBJ1-2 NA TRBV18 TGTGCCAGCTCACCGCAAGAAGACTATGGCTACACCTTC CASSPQEDYGYTF
NA TRBJ1-2 TRBD1 TRBV14 TGTGCCAGCAGCCAGGCCGGGACAGGGGTACCTGGCTACACCTTC CASSQAGTGVPGYTF
NA TRBJ2-7 TRBD1 TRBV18 TGTGCCAGCTCACCACGGAGAACAGGGGGAAAGCAGTACTTC CASSPRRTGGKQYF
NA TRBJ2-1 TRBD2 TRBV10-3 TGTGCCAGCGGGACTAGCGGGAGGGCGTACAATGAGCAGTTCTTC CASGTSGRAYNEQFF
NA TRBJ2-7 TRBD2 TRBV30 TGTGCCTGGAGTCTGGGAGCGGGGGTATCCTACGAGCAGTACTTC CAWSLGAGVSYEQYF
NA TRBJ1-2 NA TRBV7-9 TGTGCCAGCAGCCCAGGAGGCTACACCTTC CASSPGGYTF
few TRBJ2-7 TRBD2 TRBV4-2 TGTGCCAGCAGCCAAGAGGGAGGGTCCTACGAGCAGTACTTC CASSQEGGSYEQYF
few TRBJ1-2 NA TRBV30 TGTGCCTGGAGTGGGGTCCCTAACTATGGCTACACCTTC CAWSGVPNYGYTF
once TRBJ2-5 TRBD2 TRBV27 TGTGCCAGCTCACGGTCCGGGCCTAGCGGGACGATGACCCAGTACTTC CASSRSGPSGTMTQYF